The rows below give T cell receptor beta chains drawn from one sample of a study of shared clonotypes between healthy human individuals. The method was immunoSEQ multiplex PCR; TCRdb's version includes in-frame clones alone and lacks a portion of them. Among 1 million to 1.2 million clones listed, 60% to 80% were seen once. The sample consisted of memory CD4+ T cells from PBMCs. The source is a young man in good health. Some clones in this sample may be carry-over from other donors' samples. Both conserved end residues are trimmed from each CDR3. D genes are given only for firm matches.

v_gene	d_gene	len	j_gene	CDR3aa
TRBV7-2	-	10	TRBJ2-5	ASSLGRETQY
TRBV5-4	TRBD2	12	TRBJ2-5	ASSLDPGGETQY
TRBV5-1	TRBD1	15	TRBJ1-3	ASSLGDRQGSGNTIY
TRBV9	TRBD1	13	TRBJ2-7	ASTPRGTGAYEQY
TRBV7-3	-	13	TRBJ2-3	ASSPQGLYTDTQY
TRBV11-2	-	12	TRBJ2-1	ASSLVQVFNEQF
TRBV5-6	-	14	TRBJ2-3	ASSLYDGTSTDTQY
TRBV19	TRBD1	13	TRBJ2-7	ASSKGGTGRLEQY
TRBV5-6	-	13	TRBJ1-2	ASSGIVGSYYGYT
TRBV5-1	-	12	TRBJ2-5	ASSLGGQQETQY
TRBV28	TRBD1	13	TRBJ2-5	ASSPRGQGDLTQY
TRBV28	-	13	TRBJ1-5	ASSLGGSSNQPQH
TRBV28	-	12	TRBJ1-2	ASSLSGPVGGYT
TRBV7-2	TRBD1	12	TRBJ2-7	ASSSRQGAREQY
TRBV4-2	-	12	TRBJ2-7	ASSPGGGRYEQY
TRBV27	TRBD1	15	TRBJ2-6	ASSLLAGGWEANVLT
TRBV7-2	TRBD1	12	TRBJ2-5	ASSEPGQGKTQY
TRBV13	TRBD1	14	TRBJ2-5	ASRSRDRGYQETQY
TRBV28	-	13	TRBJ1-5	ASSLSLGSNQPQH
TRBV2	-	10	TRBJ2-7	ASTRDPYEQY
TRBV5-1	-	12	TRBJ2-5	ASSLIRLEETQY
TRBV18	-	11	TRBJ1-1	ASSPPGGTEAF
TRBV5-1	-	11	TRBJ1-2	ASSLDRLYGYT
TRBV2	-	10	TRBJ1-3	ASSTERNTIY
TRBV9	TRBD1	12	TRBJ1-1	ASSPQQGKTEAF
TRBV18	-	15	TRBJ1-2	ASSPRAGGMSAGGYT
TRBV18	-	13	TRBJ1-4	ASSPAVEANEKLF
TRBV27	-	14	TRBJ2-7	ASSFFRGGGIYEQY
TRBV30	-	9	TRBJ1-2	AWSTLTEYT
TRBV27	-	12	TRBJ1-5	ASRPGPGAQPQH
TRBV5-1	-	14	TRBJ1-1	ASSFGGRVLNTEAF
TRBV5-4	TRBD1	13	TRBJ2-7	ASSSYRTGGYEQY
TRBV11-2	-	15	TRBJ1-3	ASSLAPPGRSGNTIY
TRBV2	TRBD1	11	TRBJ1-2	ASRPGQGSGYT
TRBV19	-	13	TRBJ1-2	ASSLAPTLNYGYT
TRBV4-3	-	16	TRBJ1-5	ASSQDMGLGRGNQPQH
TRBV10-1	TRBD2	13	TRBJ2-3	ASSGSSGSTDTQY
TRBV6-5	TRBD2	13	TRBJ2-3	ASRRTSGRTDTQY
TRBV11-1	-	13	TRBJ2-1	ASSSSSLPYNEQF
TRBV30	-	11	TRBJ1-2	AFPGPANYGYT
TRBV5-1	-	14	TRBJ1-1	ASSLSVNQGLTEAF
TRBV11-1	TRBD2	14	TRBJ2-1	ASSTIAGGQNNEQF
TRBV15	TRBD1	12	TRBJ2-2	ATRRGGSGGELF
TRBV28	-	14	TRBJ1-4	ASSFSSAGPIGKLF
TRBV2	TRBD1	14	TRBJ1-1	ASSRQGVHQNTEAF
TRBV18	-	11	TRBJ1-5	ASSPTSDQPQH